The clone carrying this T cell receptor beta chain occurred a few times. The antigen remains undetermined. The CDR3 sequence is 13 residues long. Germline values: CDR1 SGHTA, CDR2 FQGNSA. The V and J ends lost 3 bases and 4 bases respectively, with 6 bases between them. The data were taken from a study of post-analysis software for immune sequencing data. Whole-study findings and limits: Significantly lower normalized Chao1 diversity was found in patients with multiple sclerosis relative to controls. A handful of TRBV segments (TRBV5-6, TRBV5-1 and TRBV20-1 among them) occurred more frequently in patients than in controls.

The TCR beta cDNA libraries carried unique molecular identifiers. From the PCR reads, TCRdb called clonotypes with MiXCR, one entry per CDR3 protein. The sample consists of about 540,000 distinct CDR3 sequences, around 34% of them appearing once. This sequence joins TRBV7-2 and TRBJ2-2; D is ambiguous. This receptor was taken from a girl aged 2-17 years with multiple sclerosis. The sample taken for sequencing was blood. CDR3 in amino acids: CASSFRGTGELFF. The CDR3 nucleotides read TGTGCCAGCAGCTTCCGCGGCACCGGGGAGCTGTTTTTT.